This T cell receptor (beta chain) came from a study of cytomegalovirus exposure and HLA in healthy donors. V was clipped by 2 bases and J by 2 bases; unmatched bases: 4. CDR1 is SGHRS, CDR2 YFSETQ, per germline. The CDR3 sequence is 14 residues long. Study-level results: Three CMV-associated chains were confirmed in vitro to be specific for CMV antigens.

As for this clone: Its cognate antigen is unknown.

PCR used 60 Vbeta primers and 13 Jbeta primers. Measured with immunoSEQ multiplex PCR; TCRdb has only the in-frame clones, and not every one. This sample's table reports 200,000 to 250,000 clones. The chain links TRBV5-1 to TRBJ2-7; TRBD2 matches at 7 bases. The TCR was taken from a girl aged 2-10 years in good health and CMV-seropositive. The specimen was PBMCs. The CDR3, as DNA: TGCGCCAGCAGCTTACGTGGGGGGGCCTACGAGCAGTACTTC. Translating it yields CASSLRGGAYEQYF. The variable domain in full, with the rest retrieved from reference TRBV5-1 and TRBJ2-7, is KAGVTQTPRYLIKTRGQQVTLSCSPISGHRSVSWYQQTPGQGLQFLFEYFSETQRNKGNFPGRFSGRQFSNSRSEMNVSTLELGDSALYLCASSLRGGAYEQYFGPGTRLTVT.